This entry features one T cell receptor beta chain sequence. This clone occurred a few times. It lacks a known antigen. Base qualities were left out, and no much larger clone turns up one base away. The donors were healthy, HIV-negative adults who had no recently reported acute infections or vaccinations. Every donor was a Caucasian adult residing in Nashville, Tennessee, USA. CD4+ T cells were enriched through magnetic negative selection, after which naive cells were positively selected on CD45RA and the remaining negative fraction served as the memory subset. Blood was collected by leukapheresis, and PBMCs were isolated by Ficoll-Histopaque density gradient centrifugation and then cryopreserved in liquid nitrogen vapor phase. Analytical flow cytometry was used to check the purity and quantity of every magnetically sorted T cell population. Genomic DNA was isolated from every sorted fraction and measured by UV absorbance on a Nanodrop 2000c.

Using the deep immunoSEQ assay, multiplex PCR amplified TCR CDR3 regions from genomic DNA. Genomic DNA extracted from each cell subset was distributed evenly over all wells of several immunoSEQ 96-well plates, and each plate served as one replicate. For sorted subsets, about 220 ng of genomic DNA, equivalent to 30,000 or so T cell genomes, went into each replicate PCR. Purified libraries were measured with a Qubit 3.0 fluorometer, size-checked on a Bioanalyzer 2100, and measured again with the KAPA Library Quantification kit. Every immunoSEQ 96-well plate was sequenced on a separate single-read 150-cycle Illumina NextSeq 550 flow cell. In the paper's pipeline: Because only junctional sequences without quality scores were contained in the immunoSEQ output, filtering matching that applied to full-length reads could not be performed. Sequences were annotated with PyIR, a Python wrapper for IgBLAST v1.9, and V/J genes and CDR3 were assigned using IMGT germline references. Any read was removed if the V/J assignment was weak (E-value above 1e-6), the CDR3 was missing, or the read contained stop codons, out-of-frame junctions, or ambiguous translated residues. V3J clonotypes were defined as sequences sharing an identical inferred V gene, J gene, and CDR3 amino acid sequence. To compute the percentage overlap between repertoires, the number of shared unique clonotypes was divided by the size of the smaller repertoire. Repertoire richness was assessed with RTK rarefaction, the Chao1 estimator, and Recon v2.1 estimates of unobserved clonotypes. Generation probabilities were computed with OLGA for all TCRbeta clonotypes obtained by the gDNA method from four donors. TCRdb limited this immuneACCESS table to in-frame rearrangements with V and J called. A share of clones is missing; checked studies link under half to unresolved V genes, and the rest is unexplained. That table furnishes V, J and clone size, whereas the DNA furnished D and trimming. The sample yields approximately 1.1 million clones; about 84% were counted once. The leading ten clones occupy under 0.6% of the sample.

The data are from a study of shared clonotypes between healthy human individuals (dated by TCRdb to about 2020). Looking at the study overall: A few men and a couple of women, aged 18 to 49 years, made up the cohort. For each donor, CD4 naive and CD4 memory were each run on three plates, CD8 naive on two plates, and CD8 memory on one plate. The study deeply sequenced blood TCR repertoires of five healthy adults to estimate repertoire size and the extent of clonotype sharing between individuals. Libraries were prepared and TCR repertoires were sequenced by different laboratories using diverse techniques, in order to increase sequencing depth and limit assay-specific biases. Between about 0.85 and 10 billion PBMCs per donor were obtained by leukapheresis. The full study reports these points: Sampling was limited to blood, and TCR repertoires in tissue likely differ from TCR repertoires in blood. Pairwise subsampling indicated that sequencing depth was expected to affect the degree of clonotype sharing among donors. When a handful of donors were compared, the shared fraction of clonotypes was about 5% for naive CD4, less than 4% for naive CD8, roughly 2.5% for memory CD4, and under 0.5% for memory CD8. Naive subsets generally had larger estimated clonotype richness than memory subsets. Compared with non-shared clonotypes, the clonotypes found in all four sorted-subset donors had higher generation probabilities. The small number of donors limited the genetic and exposure-history diversity represented. Incomplete sequencing was indicated by rarefaction of sorted-subset datasets, despite the large sequencing depth.

The CDR3 starts with the cysteine, ends with the phenylalanine, and has 14 residues. This entry keeps only the CDR3 DNA: 42 bases, framed from base 1. The germline V gene provides CDR1 SNHLY and CDR2 FYNNEI. V is trimmed back by 8 bases and J by 6 bases, and the junction contains 10 bases that no gene match accounts for. The receptor's source is a man in his late teens or twenties in good health. Some clones in this sample may be carry-over from other donors' samples. The source material was memory CD4+ T cells from PBMCs. The sample's cell subset or site label, in plain terms: CD45RA-negative fraction. The sequence links TRBV2 to TRBJ1-5, with 7 central nucleotides matching TRBD1. The CDR3 loop reads CASSMTGYGQPQHF. Here is the DNA: TGTGCCAGCTCGATGACAGGGTACGGTCAGCCCCAGCATTTT.